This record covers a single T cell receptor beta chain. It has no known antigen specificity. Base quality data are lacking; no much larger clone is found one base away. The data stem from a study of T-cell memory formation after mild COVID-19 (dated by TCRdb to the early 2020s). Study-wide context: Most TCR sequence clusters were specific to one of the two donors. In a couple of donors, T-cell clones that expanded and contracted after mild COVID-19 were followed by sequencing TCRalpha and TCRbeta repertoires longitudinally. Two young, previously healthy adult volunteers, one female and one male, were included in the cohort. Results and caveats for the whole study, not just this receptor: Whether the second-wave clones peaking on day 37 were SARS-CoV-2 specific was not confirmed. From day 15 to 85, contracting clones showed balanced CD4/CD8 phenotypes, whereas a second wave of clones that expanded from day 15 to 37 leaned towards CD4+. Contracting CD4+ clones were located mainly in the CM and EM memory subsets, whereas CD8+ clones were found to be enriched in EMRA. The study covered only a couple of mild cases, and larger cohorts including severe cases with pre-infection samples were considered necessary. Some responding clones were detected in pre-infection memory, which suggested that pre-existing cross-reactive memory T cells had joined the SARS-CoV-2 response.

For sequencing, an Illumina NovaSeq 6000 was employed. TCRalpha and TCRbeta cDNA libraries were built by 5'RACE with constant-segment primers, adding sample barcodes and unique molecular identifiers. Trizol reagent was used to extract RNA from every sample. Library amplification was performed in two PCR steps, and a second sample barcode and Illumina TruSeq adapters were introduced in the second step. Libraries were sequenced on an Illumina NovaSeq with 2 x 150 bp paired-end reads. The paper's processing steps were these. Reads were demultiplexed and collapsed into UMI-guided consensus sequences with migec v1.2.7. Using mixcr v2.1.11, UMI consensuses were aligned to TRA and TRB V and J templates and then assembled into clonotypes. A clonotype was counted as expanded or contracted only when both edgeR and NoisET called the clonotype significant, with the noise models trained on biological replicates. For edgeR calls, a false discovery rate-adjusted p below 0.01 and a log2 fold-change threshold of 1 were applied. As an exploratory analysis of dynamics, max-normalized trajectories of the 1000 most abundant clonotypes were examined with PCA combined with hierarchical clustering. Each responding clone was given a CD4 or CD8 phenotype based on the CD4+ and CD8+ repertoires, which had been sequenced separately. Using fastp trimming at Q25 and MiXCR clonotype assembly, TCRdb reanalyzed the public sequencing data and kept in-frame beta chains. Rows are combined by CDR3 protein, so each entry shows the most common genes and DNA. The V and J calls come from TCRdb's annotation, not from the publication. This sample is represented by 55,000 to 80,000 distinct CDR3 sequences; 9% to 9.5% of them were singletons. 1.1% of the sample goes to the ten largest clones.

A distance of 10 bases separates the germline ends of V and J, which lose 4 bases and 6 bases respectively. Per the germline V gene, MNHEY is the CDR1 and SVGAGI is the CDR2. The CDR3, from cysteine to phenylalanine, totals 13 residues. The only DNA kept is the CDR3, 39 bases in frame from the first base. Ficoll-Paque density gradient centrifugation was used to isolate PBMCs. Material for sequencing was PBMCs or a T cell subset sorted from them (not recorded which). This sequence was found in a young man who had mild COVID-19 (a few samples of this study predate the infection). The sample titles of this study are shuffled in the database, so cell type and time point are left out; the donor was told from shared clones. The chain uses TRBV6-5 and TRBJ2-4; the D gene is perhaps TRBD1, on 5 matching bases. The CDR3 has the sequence CASSLDRLNIQYF. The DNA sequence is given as TGTGCCAGCAGTTTAGACAGATTAAACATTCAGTACTTC.